The 20 T cell receptor beta chains below were found in one sample sequenced in a study of cytomegalovirus exposure and HLA in healthy donors. The PCR used 60 Vbeta and 13 Jbeta primers. Libraries were prepared by immunoSEQ multiplex PCR; TCRdb keeps only in-frame clonotypes and omits some of them. The repertoire includes over 75,000 clones, about 75% of them detected once, and 6.5% to 9% sits in the top ten. The source material was PBMCs. Receptors originate from a man between 40 and 49 years old in good health and CMV-seropositive.

This chain uses TRBV6-6 with TRBJ2-3, with no clear D. Germline-derived CDR1 and CDR2 are MNHNY and SVGAGI (reference sequence). With 6 bases removed from V and 2 bases from J, the gap between germline ends came to 6 bases. The CDR3 is 12 residues long. The CDR3 sequence is CASSLYTDTQYF. Here the CDR3 DNA reads TGTGCCAGCAGCCTTTACACAGATACGCAGTATTTT.

The chain recombines TRBV29-1 with TRBJ1-2; D possibly corresponds to TRBD1 (5 bases). Germline V CDR1 and CDR2: SQVTM, ANQGSEA. V lost 3 bases, J lost 7 bases, and 6 bases lay in between. The CDR3 covers 10 residues. CDR3 amino acids: CSVDDSGYTF. The CDR3 DNA sequence: TGCAGCGTTGATGACAGTGGCTACACCTTC.

This chain connects TRBV5-1 to TRBJ2-1; 10 bases align to TRBD2. V shed 4 bases, J shed 8 bases, and the junction held 9 bases outside the gene matches. CDR1 and CDR2 from the germline V gene are SGHRS and YFSETQ. This CDR3 is built from 15 residues. The CDR3 DNA follows: TGCGCCAGCAGCCTTCCCAGCGGGGGGGCCGATGAGCAGTTCTTC. Protein: CASSLPSGGADEQFF. Full variable domain (rest looked up from reference TRBV5-1 and TRBJ2-1): KAGVTQTPRYLIKTRGQQVTLSCSPISGHRSVSWYQQTPGQGLQFLFEYFSETQRNKGNFPGRFSGRQFSNSRSEMNVSTLELGDSALYLCASSLPSGGADEQFFGPGTRLTVL.

This clone has a single count. The V gene is TRBV4-3, the J gene TRBJ2-7, with D tentatively TRBD2 (6 bases). CDR1 LGHNA and CDR2 YSLEER come from the germline V gene. The ends were cut back, 0 bases at V and 0 bases at J, with 15 bases in the middle. This CDR3 has 17 residues. Here the CDR3 reads CASSQDVVGGISYEQYF. CDR3 DNA sequence: TGCGCCAGCAGCCAAGATGTGGTGGGCGGGATCTCCTACGAGCAGTACTTC.

In this sample, this clone turned up once. The chain carries TRBV6-5 and TRBJ1-2; D unresolved. V lost 7 bases and J lost 2, with 8 bases in between. The CDR3 has 12 amino acids. Germline CDR1 is MNHEY and CDR2 is SVGAGI. The CDR3 bases are TGTGCCAGCACAGGTACGAACTATGGCTACACCTTC. It is translated as CASTGTNYGYTF.

This clone was observed a few times. The chain joins TRBV28 to TRBJ2-7; 11 nucleotides line up with TRBD1. Trimming removed 1 base from V and 6 bases from J; junction bases left unmatched: 5. The CDR3 covers 15 residues. Germline V gene sequence: CDR1 MDHEN, CDR2 SYDVKM. DNA for the CDR3: TGTGCCAGCAGTTTATTCGGACAGGGGGCCTCCGAGCAGTACTTC. Its translation: CASSLFGQGASEQYF. The variable domain in full, completed from reference TRBV28 and TRBJ2-7, reads DVKVTQSSRYLVKRTGEKVFLECVQDMDHENMFWYRQDPGLGLRLIYFSYDVKMKEKGDIPEGYSVSREKKERFSLILESASTNQTSMYLCASSLFGQGASEQYFGPGTRLTVT.

The gene calls are TRBV9 and TRBJ2-5, with 8 bases that match TRBD2. The junction had 11 bases not matched to a gene; V was cut back by 3 bases and J by 4 bases. The germline V gene encodes CDR1 SGDLS and CDR2 YYNGEE. The CDR3 runs 16 residues. The CDR3 reads CASSAKAGVLGETQYF. The CDR3, as DNA: TGTGCCAGCAGCGCTAAAGCGGGAGTACTGGGAGAGACCCAGTACTTC. Full variable domain (outside the CDR3, taken from reference TRBV9 and TRBJ2-5): DSGVTQTPKHLITATGQRVTLRCSPRSGDLSVYWYQQSLDQGLQFLIQYYNGEERAKGNILERFSAQQFPDLHSELNLSSLELGDSALYFCASSAKAGVLGETQYFGPGTRLLVL.

The DNA of the CDR3 is TGCGCCAGCAGCCGGGACTCAGTCTACGAGCAGTACTTC. Translated, it gives CASSRDSVYEQYF. The V gene is TRBV5-1, the J gene TRBJ2-7; tentative D call: TRBD2 (6 bases). The V and J ends lost 4 bases and 3 bases respectively, with 11 bases between them. In germline, CDR1 is SGHRS, CDR2 YFSETQ. The CDR3 sequence is 13 residues long.

The V gene is TRBV10-3, the J gene TRBJ2-1; TRBD1 matches at 8 bases. V dropped 5 bases and J dropped 2; count of bases not matched to a gene: 11. The CDR3 has 17 residues. CDR1 and CDR2 (germline): ENHRY, SYGVKD. The CDR3 DNA reads as TGTGCCATCAGTAAAACGCTGGGACAGGTCACCTACAATGAGCAGTTCTTC. Translated, it gives CAISKTLGQVTYNEQFF.

V is TRBV28 and J is TRBJ2-7, with 12 bases matching TRBD1. The CDR3 is made up of 15 amino acids. The V and J ends lost 7 bases and 6 bases, in that order; junction bases with no gene match: 10. From germline, CDR1 is MDHEN and CDR2 SYDVKM. Written as DNA, the CDR3 is TGTGCCAGCACCCTGGCCGGGACAGGGGGCCTCGAGCAGTACTTC. It specifies CASTLAGTGGLEQYF.

The chain links TRBV5-6 to TRBJ2-1, with D maybe TRBD2 (5 bases). The CDR3 spans 15 residues. V lost 4 bases and J lost 2, with 13 bases in between. Germline values: CDR1 SGHDT, CDR2 YYEEEE. This CDR3 reads CASSIRELPYNEQFF. The CDR3, as DNA: TGTGCCAGCAGCATACGGGAACTCCCCTACAATGAGCAGTTCTTC.

The gene calls are TRBV28 and TRBJ1-3; tentatively, D is TRBD1 (5 bases). Germline assignment: CDR1 MDHEN and CDR2 SYDVKM. The V and J ends lost 2 bases and 9 bases respectively, with 11 bases between them. CDR3 length: 13 residues. CDR3 in amino acids: CASSLGGAATIYF. CDR3 bases: TGTGCCAGCAGTTTAGGCGGGGCTGCCACCATATATTTT.

The V gene is TRBV5-1, the J gene TRBJ2-7; 10 positions match TRBD2. Trimming removed 3 bases from V and 4 bases from J; junction bases left unmatched: 7. The CDR3 loop spans 15 amino acids. From germline, CDR1 is SGHRS and CDR2 YFSETQ. DNA of the CDR3: TGCGCCAGCAGCTCATTAAGCGGGAGGGCTTACGAGCAGTACTTC. As protein: CASSSLSGRAYEQYF.

This clone was detected a few times. V gene TRBV5-5 combines with J gene TRBJ2-2; TRBD1 might be the D (6 bases). CDR3 length: 16 amino acids. Deletions cut 0 bases from V and 7 bases from J, with 16 bases between. Germline lookup yields CDR1 SGHKS and CDR2 YYEKEE (reference sequence). CDR3 nucleotide sequence: TGTGCCAGCAGCTTGGAATTCGGACAGCGAGGCGGGGAGCTGTTTTTT. Amino acid sequence: CASSLEFGQRGGELFF.

The table lists this clone with a few counts. The V and J genes are TRBV7-8 and TRBJ1-2, with 8 bases aligning to TRBD1. Germline trimming cut 6 bases from V and 8 bases from J; bases unmatched to any gene: 14. The CDR3 has 15 amino acids. Germline V gene sequence: CDR1 SGHVS, CDR2 FQNEAQ. The CDR3 DNA sequence: TGTGCCAGCAGAGGGACAGGACTTCGGTCGGGAGGCTACACCTTC. Protein: CASRGTGLRSGGYTF.

This chain connects TRBV7-6 to TRBJ2-7; no definite D call. Trimming took 0 bases from V and 2 from J, leaving 11 bases between them. Germline CDR1 reads SGHVS; CDR2 reads FNYEAQ. CDR3 length: 15 residues. The CDR3 here is CASSLAGGGPYEQYF. The CDR3 coding sequence is TGTGCCAGCAGCTTAGCGGGTGGCGGCCCCTACGAGCAGTACTTC.

This clone was seen a handful of times. The rearrangement joins TRBV19 to TRBJ2-6; the D is unclear. Germline loops: CDR1 LNHDA, CDR2 SQIVND (reference sequence). The CDR3 extends over 16 amino acids. V shed 3 bases and J shed 0 bases, with 9 bases lying between them. CDR3 DNA: TGTGCCAGTAGTATGAGCCTGAGCTCTGGGGCCAACGTCCTGACTTTC. This codes for CASSMSLSSGANVLTF.

This clone was recorded a few times. The CDR3 DNA sequence: TGTGCCAGCAGCCCCGGGACAGGGTCCCTCCGGGAGACCCAGTACTTC. This translates into CASSPGTGSLRETQYF. The chain carries TRBV9 and TRBJ2-5; 9 bases align to TRBD1. The CDR3 spans 16 residues. The J segment lost 5 bases and the V segment lost 4 bases, leaving 12 bases of the junction unmatched. Germline loops: CDR1 SGDLS, CDR2 YYNGEE.

The chain employs TRBV5-6 and TRBJ1-4; the match to TRBD1 covers 8 bases. Unmatched junction bases numbered 6, after V lost 3 bases and J lost 8 bases. The CDR3 length is 14 residues. Looked up from germline, CDR1 is SGHDT and CDR2 is YYEEEE. The CDR3 nucleotides are TGTGCCAGCAGCTCACAGGGGGTGGAGGAAAAACTGTTTTTT. Protein sequence: CASSSQGVEEKLFF.

The chain couples TRBV10-3 to TRBJ2-3; possible D gene TRBD2, 5 bases. The germline V and J ends were trimmed by 3 bases and 0 bases, with 16 bases remaining between them. The germline CDR1 and CDR2 sequences are ENHRY and SYGVKD. This CDR3 comprises 17 residues. This CDR3 is CAISEPPQRESTDTQYF. CDR3 nucleotides: TGTGCCATCAGTGAACCCCCCCAGAGGGAAAGCACAGATACGCAGTATTTT.